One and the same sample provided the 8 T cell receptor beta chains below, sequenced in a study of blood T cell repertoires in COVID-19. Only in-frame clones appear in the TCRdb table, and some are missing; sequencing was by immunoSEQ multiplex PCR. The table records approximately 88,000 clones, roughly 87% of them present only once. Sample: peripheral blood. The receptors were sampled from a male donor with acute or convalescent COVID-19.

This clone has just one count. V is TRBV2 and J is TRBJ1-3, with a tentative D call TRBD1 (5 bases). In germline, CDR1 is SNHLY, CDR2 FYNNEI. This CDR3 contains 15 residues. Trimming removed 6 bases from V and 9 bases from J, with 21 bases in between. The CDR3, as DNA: TGTGCCAGCAGAGGGGTGCAGGGCAAGGCCTTCACCATATATTTT. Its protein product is CASRGVQGKAFTIYF.

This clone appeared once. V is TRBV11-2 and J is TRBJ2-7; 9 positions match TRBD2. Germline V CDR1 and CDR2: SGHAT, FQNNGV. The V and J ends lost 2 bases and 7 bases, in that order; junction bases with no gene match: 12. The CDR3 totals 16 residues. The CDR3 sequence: CASSLPRLAARGEQYF. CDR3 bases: TGTGCCAGCAGCTTACCCCGACTAGCGGCCAGGGGAGAGCAGTACTTC. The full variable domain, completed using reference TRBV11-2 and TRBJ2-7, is EAGVAQSPRYKIIEKRQSVAFWCNPISGHATLYWYQQILGQGPKLLIQFQNNGVVDDSQLPKDRFSAERLKGVDSTLKIQPAKLEDSAVYLCASSLPRLAARGEQYFGPGTRLTVT.

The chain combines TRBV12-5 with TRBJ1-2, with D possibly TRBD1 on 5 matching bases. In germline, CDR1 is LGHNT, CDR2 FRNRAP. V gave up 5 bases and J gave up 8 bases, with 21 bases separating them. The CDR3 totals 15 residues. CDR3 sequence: CASGAPGLGREGYTF. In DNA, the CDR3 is TGTGCTAGTGGTGCACCGGGACTTGGACGAGAGGGCTACACCTTC.

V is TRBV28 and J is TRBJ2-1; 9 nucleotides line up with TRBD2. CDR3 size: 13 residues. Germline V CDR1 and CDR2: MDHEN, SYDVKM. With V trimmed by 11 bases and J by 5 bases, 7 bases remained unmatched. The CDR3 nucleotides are TGTGCCTCAGGGCTAGCGGGAAACAATGAGCAGTTCTTC. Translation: CASGLAGNNEQFF.

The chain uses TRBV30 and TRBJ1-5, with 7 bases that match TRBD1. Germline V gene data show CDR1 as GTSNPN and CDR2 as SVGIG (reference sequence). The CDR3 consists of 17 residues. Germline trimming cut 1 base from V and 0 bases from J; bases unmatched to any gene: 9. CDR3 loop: CAWSDYRGGDSNQPQHF. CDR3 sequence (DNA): TGTGCCTGGAGTGACTACAGGGGTGGAGATAGCAATCAGCCCCAGCATTTT.

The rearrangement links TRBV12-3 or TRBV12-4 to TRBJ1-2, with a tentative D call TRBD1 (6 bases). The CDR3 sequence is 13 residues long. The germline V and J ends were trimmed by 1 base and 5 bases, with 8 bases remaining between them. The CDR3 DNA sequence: TGTGCCAGCAGTTTAGGGGGGACATATGGCTACACCTTC. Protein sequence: CASSLGGTYGYTF.

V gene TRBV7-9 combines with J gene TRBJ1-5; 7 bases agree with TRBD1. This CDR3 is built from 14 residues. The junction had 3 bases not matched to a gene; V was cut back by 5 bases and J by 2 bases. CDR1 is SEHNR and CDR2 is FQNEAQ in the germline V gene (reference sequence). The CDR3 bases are TGTGCCAGCAGCCCCGGGACAGGCAATCAGCCCCAGCATTTT. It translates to CASSPGTGNQPQHF.

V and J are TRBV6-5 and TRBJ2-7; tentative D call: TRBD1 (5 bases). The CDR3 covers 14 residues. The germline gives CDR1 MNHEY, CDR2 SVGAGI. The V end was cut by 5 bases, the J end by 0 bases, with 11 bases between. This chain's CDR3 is CASSIRVNSYEQYF. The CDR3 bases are TGTGCCAGCAGTATCAGGGTGAACTCCTACGAGCAGTACTTC.